This T cell receptor (beta chain) came from a study of cytomegalovirus exposure and HLA in healthy donors. Study-wide results and caveats: An analysis done earlier found most TCR beta V segments productive about 87% or about 30% of the time.

Trimming at V came to 9 bases and at J to 3 bases, leaving 3 bases not matched to a gene. The CDR3 is made up of 12 amino acids. Germline V gene lookup returns CDR1 SEHNR and CDR2 FQNEAQ (reference sequence). A single count supports this clone. The target antigen is unknown. PCR primers comprised 60 Vbeta and 13 Jbeta primers. This table comes from immunoSEQ multiplex PCR, and its TCRdb copy is limited to in-frame clones, with some not included. The sample consists of fewer than 120,000 clones, approximately 80% of them appearing once. The V gene is TRBV7-9, the J gene TRBJ2-5; 8 bases are shared with TRBD2. The receptor was derived from a man aged 25 to 45 in good health and CMV-seropositive. The specimen was PBMCs. CDR3 sequence: CASSGGEETQYF. In nucleotides, the CDR3 is TGTGCCAGTTCGGGAGGGGAAGAGACCCAGTACTTC.